The 2 T cell receptor beta chains below all came from one sample that was sequenced in a study of blood T cell repertoires in COVID-19. Clones were read by immunoSEQ multiplex PCR, and TCRdb kept only the in-frame ones, dropping some. There are about 240,000 clones in the sample; roughly 91% occur only once, and around 0.99% lies in the top ten. Sequencing was carried out using peripheral blood. These receptors were collected from a woman in her thirties or forties who had recovered from COVID-19.

V and J are TRBV29-1 and TRBJ1-2; D is ambiguous. The CDR3 is made up of 11 amino acids. V was trimmed by 3 bases and J by 8 bases, leaving 10 bases between them. In germline, CDR1 is SQVTM, CDR2 ANQGSEA. The CDR3 DNA follows: TGCAGCGTTGAGGAGCGGCCGGGCTACACCTTC. This sequence encodes CSVEERPGYTF.

The chain is built from TRBV19 and TRBJ2-5, with 8 positions matching TRBD1. CDR1 and CDR2 (germline): LNHDA, SQIVND (reference sequence). V was pared by 7 bases and J by 5 bases, with 9 bases of the junction left unmatched. The CDR3 totals 14 residues. CDR3 in DNA: TGTGCCAGTACCCCCACAGGGGGAGGCGAGACCCAGTACTTC. Its translation is CASTPTGGGETQYF.